This T cell receptor beta chain comes out of a study of cytomegalovirus exposure and HLA in healthy donors listed by TCRdb under 2017. Regarding the complete study: An earlier analysis of several hundred of the donors reported 276 Gb of sequence data and around 120 million unique TCR beta sequences obtained from about 179 million T cells. Roughly 300 gigabases of sequencing data and approximately 84 million unique TCR sequences were included in an early release covering about 700 HLA-typed donors. Among the approximately 420 genotyped donors, roughly 80% belonged to the genetic ancestry cluster associated with self-reported Caucasian donors. The study was designed to test whether signatures of past pathogen exposure could be identified by cataloging public T cell receptors. The study used immunosequencing to profile the T cell repertoires of approximately 690 subjects and linked those repertoires to cytomegalovirus serostatus. In addition to the first cohort of hundreds of subjects, a separate validation cohort of around 110 different subjects was used. The study combined high-throughput TCR immunosequencing, statistical association of individual TCRs with disease status, and machine learning to predict cytomegalovirus infection status. To study patterns of TCR occurrence, a later analysis re-analyzed previously published TCR beta repertoires from 666 donors and added high-resolution HLA genotyping. The later analysis used no new phenotypic data to find candidate immune exposures, relying instead on TCR beta sequences and their occurrence across donors. To decide whether each TCR beta V gene segment behaved as functional or pseudogenic, an earlier analysis of approximately 600 of the donors relied on high-throughput TCR beta sequencing. Donor age, sex, ethnicity and CMV serostatus were compiled together with the repertoire data. In a later genetic analysis, genome-wide SNP genotypes for about 55% of the roughly 670 donors were used, and that subset was treated as a discovery cohort. Every repertoire in the discovery cohort had been generated on one and the same sequencing platform. Both class I and class II loci were covered by HLA typing, at four-digit resolution. The number of donors typed differed by locus, with about 629-630 for A, B, C, DRB1 and DQB1, 522 for DQA1, some 570 for DPA1, and under 490 for DPB1. Four to six DR-DQ haplotypes were handled as single units for association and clustering, since linkage in the cohort was strong. Among 398 genotyped donors of the cohort, an average of roughly 230,000 unique TCR beta nucleotide sequences was sequenced per donor, of which 15% to 20% were non-productive. On the study overall, not on this receptor specifically: In this cohort, only TCR beta chains were sequenced, and detectable features were limited by the absence of alpha or paired-chain data. Because counts were too low, fewer than 20 rarely observed V segments, including chromosome 9 orphons, were excluded from the earlier analysis of 587 of the donors. In a later analysis, the rate of TCR association differed among HLA loci, with DRB1 alleles having the most associated TCRs and HLA-C alleles having the fewest. In a later genetic analysis, fewer N-insertions in productive TCRs were reported among donors in an Asian-associated ancestry cluster than the roughly 700-donor mean. In a later analysis, HLA-associated TCR beta chains showed more clonal expansion and lower generation probabilities than non-associated chains that were equally common. At a false discovery rate of 0.05, a later analysis linked under 20,000 TCR beta sequences to specific HLA alleles. The study listed 150 to 200 TCR beta chains as associated with cytomegalovirus. A cluster of highly shared sequence variants was judged likely to be a technical artifact of the sequencing pipeline. The 87-base-pair reads could not distinguish some IMGT-functional V segments, including TRBV6-2 and TRBV6-3, so those segments were excluded. Correlated functional status among segregating V segments might reflect linkage disequilibrium, but an unknown experimental factor could not be ruled out. Because HLA typing was missing for some donors at each locus, association tests included only the typed subset. According to a later analysis, most CMV-associated TCR beta chains appeared to be HLA-restricted, and the HLA associations seemed to be driven largely by CMV exposure. In both the original and validation cohorts, the classifier was reported to diagnose cytomegalovirus status with high specificity and sensitivity. A further reported finding was that TCR beta sequences accurately predicted the HLA-A and HLA-B alleles for most subjects in the first cohort. When HLA alleles, especially DR and DQ, strongly co-occurred, TCR associations were difficult to assign to individual alleles. Most TCR sequences were observed very rarely across donors, whereas some public TCRs were present in many individuals. Roughly uniform sequencing depth across donors was assumed in presence/absence analyses, although this assumption may not hold. The only immune exposure information available for the cohort was CMV serostatus. In an earlier analysis of some 640 of the donors, most TCR beta V segments were observed in productive rearrangements about 87% or about 30% of the time, broadly matching IMGT annotations. According to the authors, the approach could potentially be generalized to other disease states and immunological phenotypes. Several of the top co-occurrence clusters appeared to be linked to parvovirus B19, influenza, CMV and Epstein-Barr virus, according to a later analysis. Three of the identified cytomegalovirus-associated TCR beta chains were confirmed in vitro to be specific for cytomegalovirus antigens. An association between a missense DCLRE1C variant and V-gene and J-gene trimming of TCR beta chains was found in a later genetic analysis and replicated in an independent cohort.

The cohort consisted of 600 to 750 healthy bone marrow donors. Cohort members were all nominally healthy when sampled, although unrecorded immune exposures were likely present. The donor was CMV seronegative and belonged to the group of 352 seronegative cohort members. Every donor gave a peripheral blood sample, and the peripheral blood mononuclear cells from that sample were used for TCR beta sequencing. Genomic DNA was extracted from the blood cell samples with the Qiagen DNeasy Blood Extraction Kit. CDR1 and CDR2, looked up from the germline V gene, are SGHRS and YFSETQ. V sheds 4 bases and J sheds 3 bases, leaving 14 bases between their ends. Measured from the cysteine to the phenylalanine, the CDR3 is 15 residues long. The read is trimmed to its CDR3 DNA, 45 bases read in frame from base 1. To note about this clone: This receptor's antigen is unknown. No per-base quality is available; no much larger clone lies one base away.

The library relied on the immunoSEQ multiplex PCR assay. The multiplex PCR relied on a mix of 60 forward primers for TCR Vbeta segments and 13 reverse primers for TCR Jbeta segments. The CDR3 region of rearranged TCR beta genes was amplified from genomic DNA by a multiplex PCR assay. The Illumina HiSeq System was used to sequence the amplified TCR beta libraries as 87-base-pair reads. The paper's processing steps were these. Across the 670 or so repertoires, a later analysis counted roughly 84 million unique TCR beta chains, around 11 million of which were shared by at least two donors. Raw reads were error-corrected and collapsed into unique sequences by a nearest-neighbor algorithm in which closely related sequences were merged to remove PCR and sequencing errors. V, D and J gene segments were assigned by aligning CDR3 sequences to IMGT reference sequences. Each retained sequence needed at least a six-nucleotide match to both a V gene segment and a J gene segment. Rearrangements were called productive when the CDR3 lacked stop codons and stayed in frame with V and J; all others were non-productive. CDR3 was defined by IMGT convention, running from the second conserved V-encoded cysteine to the conserved J-encoded phenylalanine. The earlier analysis of about 640 of the donors excluded any sequence lacking an unambiguous match to a single V gene segment. An earlier analysis of just under 600 of the donors called V segments functional above 56.7% productive rearrangements and segregating when the between-donor standard deviation exceeded 5%. A statistical classification framework was developed to diagnose cytomegalovirus status using the catalog of TCR beta chain sequences. In a later analysis, TCR nucleotide sequences were compared against IMGT/GENE-DB human TR gene sequences so that V and J genes could be assigned. In a later analysis, CDR3 sequences and most-parsimonious VDJ recombination scenarios were assigned using the TCRdist pipeline. A later analysis defined each TCR beta chain by its CDR3 amino acid sequence plus V-gene family, and excluded reads lacking a unique V-gene family. To address suspected cross-contamination and a sequencing artifact, a later analysis removed 550 to 750 highly shared, low-generation-probability nucleotide sequences. A later analysis calculated a clonal expansion index for each public chain from normalized within-repertoire ranks of inferred template counts. In a later analysis, generation probabilities were computed with a VDJ recombination model fitted to out-of-frame rearrangements, and the resulting probabilities were checked against IGoR. Hypergeometric tests were used in a later analysis to score TCR-TCR, TCR-HLA and TCR-CMV co-occurrence, with a repertoire-size bias correction applied to the TCR pairs. In a later analysis, false discovery rates were estimated by permuting HLA or CMV assignments 20 times. A later analysis grouped co-occurring TCRs with DBSCAN, adding TCRdist sequence similarity when clustering within HLA-allele-positive subsets. Repertoires with fewer than 30,000 or more than 120,000 public chains, plus five repertoires with anomalous nucleotide sharing, were excluded from co-occurrence clustering. TCRdb mirrors the immuneACCESS table, restricted to in-frame sequences. Some clones are absent from its copies; in checked studies, under half trace to an unresolved V gene, and the reason for the others is unknown. Clone size and the V and J calls come from that table; the DNA yielded D and trimming. The sample table lists some 160,000 clones, 60% to 80% of them with a count of one. Around 1.7% of the sample belongs to the ten largest clones.

Recombination connected TRBV5-1 to TRBJ1-5; the D region possibly corresponds to TRBD1 (5 bases align). Material: PBMCs. This clonotype was sampled from a woman in her 30s in good health and CMV-seronegative. At the DNA level, the sequence is TGCGCCAGCAGCGCCATCGACAGCCTCAATCAGCCCCAGCATTTT. Its product reads: CASSAIDSLNQPQHF.